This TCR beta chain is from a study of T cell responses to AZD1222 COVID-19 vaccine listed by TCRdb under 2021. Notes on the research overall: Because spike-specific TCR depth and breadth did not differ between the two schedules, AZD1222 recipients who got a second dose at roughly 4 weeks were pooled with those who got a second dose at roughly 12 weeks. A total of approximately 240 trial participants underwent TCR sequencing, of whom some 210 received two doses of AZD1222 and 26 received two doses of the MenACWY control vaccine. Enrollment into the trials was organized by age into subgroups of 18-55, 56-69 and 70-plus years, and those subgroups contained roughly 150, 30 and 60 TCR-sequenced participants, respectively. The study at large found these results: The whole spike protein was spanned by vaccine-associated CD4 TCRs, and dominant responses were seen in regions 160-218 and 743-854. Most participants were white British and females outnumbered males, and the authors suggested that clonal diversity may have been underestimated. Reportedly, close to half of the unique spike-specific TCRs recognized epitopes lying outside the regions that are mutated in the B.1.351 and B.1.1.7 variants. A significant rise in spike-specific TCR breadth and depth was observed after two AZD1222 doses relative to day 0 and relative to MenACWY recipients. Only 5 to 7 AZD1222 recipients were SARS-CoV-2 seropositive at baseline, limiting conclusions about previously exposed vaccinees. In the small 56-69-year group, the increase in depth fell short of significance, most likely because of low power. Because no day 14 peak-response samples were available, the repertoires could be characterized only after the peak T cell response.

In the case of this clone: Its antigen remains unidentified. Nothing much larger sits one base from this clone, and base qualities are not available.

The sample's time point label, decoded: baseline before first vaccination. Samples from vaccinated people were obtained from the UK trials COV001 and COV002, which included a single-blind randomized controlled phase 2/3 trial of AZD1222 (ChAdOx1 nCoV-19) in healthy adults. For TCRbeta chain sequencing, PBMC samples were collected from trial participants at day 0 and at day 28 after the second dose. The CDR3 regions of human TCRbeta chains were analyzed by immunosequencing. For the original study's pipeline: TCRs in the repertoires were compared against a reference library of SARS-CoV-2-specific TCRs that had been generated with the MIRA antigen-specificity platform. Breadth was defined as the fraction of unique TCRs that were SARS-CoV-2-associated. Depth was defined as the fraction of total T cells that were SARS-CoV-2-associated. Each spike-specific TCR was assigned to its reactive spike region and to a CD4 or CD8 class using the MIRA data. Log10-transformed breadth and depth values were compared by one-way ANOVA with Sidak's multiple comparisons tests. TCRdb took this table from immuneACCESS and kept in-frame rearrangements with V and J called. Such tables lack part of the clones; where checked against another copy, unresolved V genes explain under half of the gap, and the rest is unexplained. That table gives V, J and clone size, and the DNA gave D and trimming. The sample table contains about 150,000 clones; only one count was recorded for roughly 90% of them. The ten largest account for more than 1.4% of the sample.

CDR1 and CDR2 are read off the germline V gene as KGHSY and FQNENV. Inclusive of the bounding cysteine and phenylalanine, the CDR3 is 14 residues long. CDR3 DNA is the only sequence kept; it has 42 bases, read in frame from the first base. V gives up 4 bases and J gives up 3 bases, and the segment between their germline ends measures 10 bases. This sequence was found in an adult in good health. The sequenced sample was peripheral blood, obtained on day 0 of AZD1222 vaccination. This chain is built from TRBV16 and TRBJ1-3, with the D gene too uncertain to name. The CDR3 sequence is CASSRTGGGNTIYF. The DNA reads TGTGCCAGCAGCCGCACCGGTGGTGGAAACACCATATATTTT.